This is a list of T cell receptor beta chains from one sample in a study of control samples from healthy donors and cancer patients. Method: immunoSEQ multiplex PCR; TCRdb's copy keeps in-frame clones and lacks some. The sample yields around 150,000 clones, around 88% seen once. The source material was blood. The source is a young man in good health. Both conserved end residues are part of each CDR3. The order of the fields is clone size, V gene, D gene, J gene, CDR3 protein, CDR3 DNA. A D gene is named only where the DNA matches it firmly. Clone size is shown for a subset of rows, as once, few, many or a class of expanded clone.

>once|TRBV6-5|NA|TRBJ2-1
CASSSGVYNEQFF
TGTGCCAGCTCGTCGGGGGTCTACAATGAGCAGTTCTTC
>NA|TRBV5-5|NA|TRBJ1-1
CASSLGPDPRDTEAFF
TGTGCCAGCAGCTTGGGGCCGGACCCCAGGGACACTGAAGCTTTCTTT
>once|TRBV19|TRBD1|TRBJ2-3
CASSLTGGPDTQYF
TGTGCCAGTAGTCTGACAGGGGGTCCAGATACGCAGTATTTT
>NA|TRBV7-2|NA|TRBJ1-1
CASSPGVFTEAFF
TGTGCCAGCAGCCCTGGGGTTTTCACTGAAGCTTTCTTT
>NA|TRBV5-1|TRBD1|TRBJ1-2
CASSFSTGQDGYTF
TGCGCCAGCAGCTTCTCGACAGGGCAGGATGGCTACACCTTC
>NA|TRBV7-2|NA|TRBJ2-3
CASSLSYASTDTQYF
TGTGCCAGCAGCTTATCTTATGCTAGCACAGATACGCAGTATTTT
>NA|TRBV18|NA|TRBJ1-1
CASSPGPVEAFF
TGTGCCAGCTCACCGGGGCCGGTAGAAGCTTTCTTT
>NA|TRBV5-4|NA|TRBJ2-1
CASSYTAGYEQFF
TGTGCCAGCAGCTACACAGCCGGTTATGAGCAGTTCTTC
>NA|TRBV9|NA|TRBJ2-1
CASSVSEYNEQFF
TGTGCCAGCAGCGTATCGGAATACAATGAGCAGTTCTTC
>NA|TRBV18|TRBD1|TRBJ1-1
CASSPPRDRLVNTEAFF
TGTGCCAGCTCACCACCCCGGGACAGGCTGGTGAACACTGAAGCTTTCTTT
>NA|TRBV5-1|NA|TRBJ1-3
CASSPNTIGTGNTIYF
TGCGCCAGCAGCCCCAACACGATAGGCACTGGAAACACCATATATTTT
>once|TRBV7-8|NA|TRBJ1-5
CASSSSRGPNAQHF
TGTGCCAGCAGCTCCAGTCGGGGGCCAAACGCCCAGCATTTT
>few|TRBV28|NA|TRBJ2-5
CASSDPRGARETQYF
TGTGCCAGCAGCGACCCCCGGGGGGCCCGAGAGACCCAGTACTTC
>NA|TRBV27|NA|TRBJ2-3
CASRDSELLGTDTQYF
TGTGCCAGCAGGGACAGCGAACTTTTGGGCACAGATACGCAGTATTTT
>NA|TRBV4-1|NA|TRBJ2-7
CASSQQSPGKGAYEQYF
TGCGCCAGCAGCCAACAATCCCCCGGGAAGGGCGCCTACGAGCAGTACTTC
>once|TRBV2|TRBD1|TRBJ1-2
CASSAGHQGVSFYGYTF
TGTGCCAGCAGTGCGGGTCATCAGGGGGTATCCTTCTATGGCTACACCTTC
>NA|TRBV6-5|NA|TRBJ1-2
CASSYDRATYGYTF
TGTGCCAGCAGTTACGACCGAGCCACCTATGGCTACACCTTC
>once|TRBV19|NA|TRBJ1-5
CASLLDRFSQPQHF
TGTGCCAGTCTCCTTGACAGGTTCAGTCAGCCCCAGCATTTT
>NA|TRBV27|NA|TRBJ1-6
CASSLRWGDSEESSYNSPLHF
TGTGCCAGCAGTTTAAGGTGGGGAGATTCCGAGGAAAGCTCCTATAATTCACCCCTCCACTTT
>NA|TRBV29-1|NA|TRBJ1-2
CSVAGTGGYTF
TGCAGCGTTGCCGGGACGGGTGGCTACACCTTC
>NA|TRBV5-1|TRBD1|TRBJ2-5
CASSLEGAADEETQYF
TGCGCCAGCAGCTTGGAGGGGGCTGCGGACGAAGAGACCCAGTACTTC
>NA|TRBV20-1|TRBD2|TRBJ2-5
CSASVLAGIQETQYF
TGCAGTGCTAGTGTACTAGCGGGGATTCAAGAGACCCAGTACTTC
>NA|TRBV5-6|NA|TRBJ2-3
CASSLAPYRGTDTQYF
TGTGCCAGCAGCTTGGCTCCCTATCGGGGCACAGATACGCAGTATTTT
>NA|TRBV6-2/TRBV6-3|TRBD2|TRBJ2-5
CASSLAGIQETQYF
TGTGCCAGCAGTTTAGCGGGGATACAAGAGACCCAGTACTTC
>NA|TRBV19|NA|TRBJ1-2
CASSIEAGPPSADYGYTF
TGTGCCAGTAGTATAGAGGCAGGGCCCCCATCGGCTGACTATGGCTACACCTTC
>NA|TRBV5-6|NA|TRBJ2-1
CASRSGRGAGQFF
TGTGCCAGCAGGTCCGGACGGGGAGCAGGGCAGTTCTTC
>NA|TRBV7-3|TRBD1|TRBJ1-2
CASRGDRGGGYTF
TGTGCCAGCAGAGGGGACAGAGGGGGTGGCTACACCTTC
>once|TRBV2|TRBD1|TRBJ1-1
CASSEPRDDRGRTLEAFF
TGTGCCAGCAGTGAACCTAGAGATGACAGGGGGAGAACACTTGAAGCTTTCTTT